The 19 T cell receptor beta chains reported below all come from one sample, sequenced in a study of T-cell reconstitution after alpha-beta-depleted transplantation in children. Unique molecular identifiers tagged the TCRbeta library. TCRdb re-analysed the PCR reads in MiXCR, keeping a single row per CDR3 protein. The table lists around 100,000 distinct CDR3 sequences, around a tenth of them singletons. The sequences come from PBMCs, collected before TCRalphabeta/CD19-depleted stem cell transplant. The origin of the receptors is a boy between 2 and 10 years old with acute lymphoblastic leukemia, due to receive a stem cell transplant.

V is TRBV5-1 and J is TRBJ1-2, with TRBD1 as a possible D gene (6 bases). This CDR3 contains 13 residues. The V end lost 0 bases, the J end lost 6 bases, and 9 bases lay between the germline ends. Germline V lookup: CDR1 SGHRS, CDR2 YFSETQ. The CDR3 nucleotides are TGCGCCAGCAGCTTGGTACAGGGTGATGGCTACACCTTC. Protein product: CASSLVQGDGYTF.

The rearrangement links TRBV30 to TRBJ2-5; 10 nucleotides align to TRBD1. The germline CDR1 and CDR2 sequences are GTSNPN and SVGIG (reference sequence). This CDR3 contains 13 residues. The V and J ends lost 8 bases and 5 bases, in that order; junction bases with no gene match: 8. Written as DNA, the CDR3 is TGTGCCGCGGACCCGGACAGGGGGGAGACCCAGTACTTC. Translated, it gives CAADPDRGETQYF.

In its sample, this clonotype was seen a few times. The chain recombines TRBV7-8 with TRBJ1-5; D is ambiguous. CDR3 length equals 12 residues. V was clipped by 5 bases and J by 4 bases, with 6 bases between them. Germline V gives CDR1 SGHVS, CDR2 FQNEAQ. The chain's CDR3 is CASSIGNQPQHF. CDR3 sequence (DNA): TGTGCCAGCAGCATCGGGAATCAGCCCCAGCATTTT. Full variable domain (remainder filled in from reference TRBV7-8 and TRBJ1-5): GAGVSQSPRYKVAKRGQDVALRCDPISGHVSLFWYQQALGQGPEFLTYFQNEAQLDKSGLPSDRFFAERPEGSVSTLKIQRTQQEDSAVYLCASSIGNQPQHFGDGTRLSIL.

The sample holds many counts of this clonotype. V is TRBV5-1 and J is TRBJ2-7; weak D call: TRBD2 (5 bases). The CDR3 is 16 residues long. The germline gives CDR1 SGHRS, CDR2 YFSETQ. V gave up 4 bases and J gave up 5 bases, with 22 bases separating them. CDR3 loop: CASSPTPLANFDEQYF. Written as DNA, the CDR3 is TGCGCCAGCAGCCCTACCCCGCTAGCTAACTTCGACGAGCAGTACTTC.

This clonotype has a handful of counts. The rearrangement links TRBV6-1 to TRBJ1-2; 7 nucleotides line up with TRBD1. V was clipped by 6 bases and J by 0 bases; unmatched bases: 7. This CDR3 is built from 15 residues. CDR1 and CDR2 from the germline V gene are MNHNS and SASEGT. CDR3 region: CASRVGQLANYGYTF. In DNA, the CDR3 is TGTGCCAGCAGGGTGGGACAGCTAGCTAACTATGGCTACACCTTC.

V is TRBV5-1 and J is TRBJ2-1; 7 bases match TRBD2. V lost 3 bases to trimming and J lost 4 bases; unmatched junction nucleotides: 4. Germline values: CDR1 SGHRS, CDR2 YFSETQ. The CDR3 covers 14 residues. The CDR3 region is CASSSLALYNEQFF. CDR3 nucleotide sequence: TGCGCCAGCAGCTCACTAGCGTTATACAATGAGCAGTTCTTC.

The CDR3 sequence: CASSDSDREIAFF. The CDR3 DNA reads TGTGCCAGCAGTGACTCCGACCGTGAAATCGCTTTCTTT. V gene TRBV6-4 combines with J gene TRBJ1-1; D is unclear. Germline loops: CDR1 MRHNA, CDR2 SNTAGT. The CDR3 is 13 amino acids. Trimming removed 0 bases from V and 11 bases from J, with 13 bases in between.

The chain joins TRBV5-1 to TRBJ1-1; a weak D match, TRBD1 (5 bases). Germline assignment: CDR1 SGHRS and CDR2 YFSETQ. The CDR3 contains 15 residues. Trimming removed 0 bases at V and 0 bases at J, with 9 bases between. The CDR3 sequence: CASSLGDGVNTEAFF. The CDR3, as DNA: TGCGCCAGCAGCTTGGGGGACGGAGTGAACACTGAAGCTTTCTTT.

This chain links TRBV5-3 with TRBJ2-2, with 8 bases identical to TRBD2. TRBV5-3 is marked as an open reading frame, function uncertain. V gave up 8 bases and J gave up 0 bases; unmatched junction bases: 12. The CDR3 contains 17 residues. The DNA for the CDR3 is TGTGCCAGTATTCTCGGGGGGGGACCCCCGAACACCGGGGAGCTGTTTTTT. It codes for CASILGGGPPNTGELFF.

There are a few counts of this clonotype. J is TRBJ2-3 and V is TRBV7-8, with D possibly TRBD1 on 6 matching bases. Trimming removed 5 bases from V and 4 bases from J, with 13 bases in between. This CDR3 is 14 amino acids long. Germline V gene data show CDR1 as SGHVS and CDR2 as FQNEAQ. CDR3 nucleotides: TGTGCCAGCAGCCAACAGGGCTTTGCAGATACGCAGTATTTT. It yields the protein CASSQQGFADTQYF.

This clonotype was picked up a small number of times. The chain has TRBV29-1 and TRBJ2-3; TRBD2 matches 8 bases. Germline CDR1 and CDR2: SQVTM and ANQGSEA. CDR3 length: 12 residues. V shed 4 bases and J 3 bases; nucleotides not matched to a gene: 0. The CDR3 is CSVASGTDTQYF. DNA for the CDR3: TGCAGCGTTGCTAGCGGGACAGATACGCAGTATTTT.

This clonotype was seen more than once but under ten times. The CDR3 loop is CASSQGAVALAYEQYF. CDR3 sequence (DNA): TGTGCCAGCAGCCAAGGGGCGGTAGCCCTTGCCTACGAGCAGTACTTC. This chain connects TRBV3-1 to TRBJ2-7; D remains ambiguous. Trimming took 1 base from V and 2 from J, leaving 15 bases between them. The CDR3 loop spans 16 amino acids. Germline values: CDR1 LGHDT, CDR2 YNNKEL (reference sequence).

The V call is TRBV5-1, the J call TRBJ1-5; a possible D gene is TRBD1 (5 bases). The CDR3 is made up of 14 amino acids. Germline assignment: CDR1 SGHRS and CDR2 YFSETQ. Trimming shortened V by 5 bases and J by 2 bases, and 11 bases separated the two germline ends. Here the CDR3 reads CASSWGDGNQPQHF. As DNA, the CDR3 is TGCGCCAGCAGTTGGGGGGACGGCAATCAGCCCCAGCATTTT.

This clonotype was detected a few times. V is TRBV3-1 and J is TRBJ1-1, with 11 bases lining up with TRBD1. The junction had 4 bases not matched to a gene; V was cut back by 6 bases and J by 4 bases. CDR3 size: 14 residues. Germline V CDR1 and CDR2: LGHDT, YNNKEL (reference sequence). CDR3 in DNA: TGTGCCAGCAGACCCGGGACAGGGGGCACTGAAGCTTTCTTT. Its protein product is CASRPGTGGTEAFF.

This clonotype has only a few counts. The chain combines TRBV5-1 with TRBJ1-3, with D tentatively TRBD1 (5 bases). In germline, CDR1 is SGHRS, CDR2 YFSETQ. The CDR3 spans 13 residues. The V and J ends lost 7 bases and 1 base respectively, with 9 bases between them. DNA of the CDR3: TGCGCCAGCGCACAGGATTCTGGAAACACCATATATTTT. Translating gives CASAQDSGNTIYF.

The V and J genes are TRBV12-3 or TRBV12-4 and TRBJ2-1, with TRBD2 identical over 10 bases. This CDR3 region has 15 residues. Germline trimming cut 5 bases from V and 8 bases from J; bases unmatched to any gene: 9. CDR3 nucleotide sequence: TGTGCCAGCAGTCCTAGCGGGAGTCGGTCCCATGAGCAGTTCTTC. Translation: CASSPSGSRSHEQFF.

The genes are TRBV2 and TRBJ1-6, with a weak D call TRBD1 (6 bases). CDR3 length: 16 residues. Germline values: CDR1 SNHLY, CDR2 FYNNEI. V lost 6 bases to trimming and J lost 7 bases, with 19 bases between them. CDR3 coding DNA: TGTGCCAGCAGGGCGCTGCCGGGACACCCAAATTCACCCCTCCACTTT. This gives the protein CASRALPGHPNSPLHF.

This rearrangement joins TRBV5-1 to TRBJ1-1, with 7 nucleotides matching TRBD1. The CDR3 sequence is 15 residues long. V lost 2 bases to trimming and J lost 1 base; unmatched junction nucleotides: 5. Germline values: CDR1 SGHRS, CDR2 YFSETQ. The CDR3 nucleotides read TGCGCCAGCAGCTTAAGGGGACAGTCGAACACTGAAGCTTTCTTT. As protein: CASSLRGQSNTEAFF. Variable domain in full (rest from reference TRBV5-1 and TRBJ1-1): KAGVTQTPRYLIKTRGQQVTLSCSPISGHRSVSWYQQTPGQGLQFLFEYFSETQRNKGNFPGRFSGRQFSNSRSEMNVSTLELGDSALYLCASSLRGQSNTEAFFGQGTRLTVV.

This clonotype was detected ten times or more. The chain recombines TRBV12-3 or TRBV12-4 with TRBJ2-7; no definite D call. V was clipped by 5 bases and J by 3 bases, with 11 bases between them. The CDR3 runs to 13 residues. CDR3 coding DNA: TGTGCCAGCAGTCTCAGCGTTTACTACGAGCAGTACTTC. It yields the protein CASSLSVYYEQYF.